The rows below give T cell receptor beta chains drawn from one sample of a study of blood T cell repertoires in COVID-19. Generated by immunoSEQ multiplex PCR, the TCRdb table keeps only in-frame clones and is missing some. The profile shows 250,000 or so clones, 88% of them singletons. The sequenced material came from peripheral blood. These TCRs come from a young woman with COVID-19, enrolled during active disease. CDR3s include the opening cysteine and the closing phenylalanine or tryptophan. A D gene is named only where the DNA matches it firmly. Part of the rows lack a size; the others show once, few, many or a class for expanded clones.

>.|TRBJ1-5|TRBD1|TRBV6-6
CASSETGGDNQPQHF
TGTGCCAGCAGTGAGACAGGGGGTGACAATCAGCCCCAGCATTTT
>.|TRBJ1-2|TRBD1|TRBV5-5
CASGLGDSVSPMGGYTF
TGTGCCAGCGGTCTTGGGGACAGTGTTTCTCCAATGGGTGGCTACACCTTC
>.|TRBJ2-7|.|TRBV21-1
CASKKGQGEVGEQYF
TGTGCCAGCAAAAAGGGACAGGGCGAAGTGGGCGAGCAGTACTTC
>.|TRBJ1-4|.|TRBV5-1
CASSFSEARNEKLFF
TGCGCCAGCAGCTTTTCAGAGGCCCGTAATGAAAAACTGTTTTTT
>.|TRBJ2-7|.|TRBV18
CASSPYRGPEQYF
TGTGCCAGCTCACCCTACCGCGGGCCCGAGCAGTACTTC
>.|TRBJ1-1|.|TRBV7-2
CASSLHSEITEAFF
TGTGCCAGCAGCTTACACTCTGAAATCACTGAAGCTTTCTTT
>.|TRBJ2-4|.|TRBV21-1
CASSNTPEQVILQYF
TGTGCCAGCAGCAACACCCCAGAGCAGGTAATCCTTCAGTACTTC
>.|TRBJ1-6|TRBD1|TRBV9
CASSVGQGGSPLHF
TGTGCCAGCAGCGTAGGACAGGGCGGTTCACCCCTCCACTTT
>.|TRBJ1-1|.|TRBV29-1
CSVGGQTEAFF
TGCAGCGTTGGAGGACAGACTGAAGCTTTCTTT
>.|TRBJ1-1|.|TRBV15
CATSRDNARVEAFF
TGTGCCACCAGCAGAGATAACGCCAGGGTAGAAGCTTTCTTT
>.|TRBJ2-1|.|TRBV15
CATSRGRGAGNNEQFF
TGTGCCACCAGCAGAGGCCGGGGGGCAGGGAACAATGAGCAGTTCTTC
>.|TRBJ1-2|TRBD1|TRBV6-5
CASNRQGRRENGYTF
TGTGCCAGCAACAGACAGGGGCGTAGGGAAAATGGCTACACCTTC
>.|TRBJ2-2|.|TRBV2
CARQRGEVTGELFF
TGTGCCAGACAGAGAGGGGAGGTAACCGGGGAGCTGTTTTTT
>.|TRBJ2-1|.|TRBV7-2
CASSLVSSVEYNEQFF
TGTGCCAGCAGCTTAGTTTCGAGCGTGGAATACAATGAGCAGTTCTTC
>.|TRBJ1-6|.|TRBV6-6
CASSTGQLINSPLHF
TGTGCCAGCAGCACCGGACAGTTGATAAATTCACCCCTCCACTTT
>.|TRBJ1-2|.|TRBV5-1
CASSLMSDNGYTF
TGCGCCAGCAGCTTGATGTCAGATAATGGCTACACCTTC
>.|TRBJ2-3|.|TRBV11-2
CASSLVRGSTDTQYF
TGTGCCAGCAGCTTAGTTCGGGGAAGCACAGATACGCAGTATTTT
>.|TRBJ2-7|TRBD2|TRBV29-1
CSVTSGDYEQYF
TGCAGCGTTACCAGCGGGGACTACGAGCAGTACTTC
>.|TRBJ1-5|.|TRBV24-1
CATSPRGGNQPQHF
TGTGCCACCAGTCCCAGGGGTGGCAATCAGCCCCAGCATTTT
>.|TRBJ1-4|TRBD1|TRBV19
CASSMGQGGPSGEKLFF
TGTGCCAGTAGTATGGGACAGGGGGGGCCGAGTGGTGAAAAACTGTTTTTT
>.|TRBJ2-7|.|TRBV6-5
CASMASGFNDEQYF
TGTGCCAGCATGGCCTCGGGGTTCAACGACGAGCAGTACTTC
>.|TRBJ1-2|TRBD1|TRBV5-1
CASSGGQGDGYTF
TGCGCCAGCAGCGGGGGACAGGGGGATGGCTACACCTTC
>once|TRBJ1-2|.|TRBV10-2
CASSEIEGGYTF
TGCGCCAGCAGTGAGATAGAGGGTGGCTACACCTTC
>.|TRBJ1-5|.|TRBV7-9
CASSPPGGGNQPQHF
TGTGCCAGCAGCCCACCGGGAGGTGGCAATCAGCCCCAGCATTTT
>.|TRBJ2-5|TRBD2|TRBV6-2/TRBV6-3
CASSYFGGVKAETQYF
TGTGCCAGCAGTTACTTTGGGGGGGTAAAGGCAGAGACCCAGTACTTC
>once|TRBJ2-5|.|TRBV11-2
CASSLDRAGKETQYF
TGTGCCAGCAGCTTAGATCGTGCAGGCAAAGAGACCCAGTACTTC
>.|TRBJ2-3|.|TRBV11-2
CASSLASGTDTQYF
TGTGCCAGCAGCTTAGCGTCAGGCACAGATACGCAGTATTTT
>.|TRBJ2-7|.|TRBV27
CASSIYQGSYEQYF
TGTGCCAGCAGTATATACCAGGGATCCTACGAGCAGTACTTC
>.|TRBJ2-5|.|TRBV19
CASSPRRLAFRETQYF
TGTGCCAGTAGTCCCAGGCGTTTAGCGTTCCGGGAGACCCAGTACTTC
>.|TRBJ2-3|.|TRBV30
CAIAAGTDNTDTQYF
TGTGCCATAGCCGCCGGGACTGATAACACAGATACGCAGTATTTT
>.|TRBJ1-5|.|TRBV19
CASSSSGVNQPQHF
TGTGCCAGTAGTTCGTCGGGGGTCAATCAGCCCCAGCATTTT
>.|TRBJ1-1|.|TRBV19
CASSPAARANTEAFF
TGTGCCAGTAGTCCCGCCGCCAGGGCGAACACTGAAGCTTTCTTT
>.|TRBJ1-5|TRBD1|TRBV24-1
CATSDPMDRGNQPQHF
TGTGCCACCAGTGACCCGATGGACAGGGGCAATCAGCCCCAGCATTTT
>.|TRBJ2-3|TRBD2|TRBV2
CASRLADNTDTQYF
TGTGCCAGCCGTCTAGCGGATAACACAGATACGCAGTATTTT
>.|TRBJ1-1|.|TRBV23-1
CASIPPDTGTNTEAFF
TGCGCCAGCATCCCCCCGGACACAGGAACGAACACTGAAGCTTTCTTT
>.|TRBJ2-1|TRBD2|TRBV2
CASRLTLAGAYNEQFF
TGTGCCAGCAGGCTTACCCTAGCGGGGGCCTACAATGAGCAGTTCTTC
>once|TRBJ1-3|.|TRBV5-1
CASSPVLSTAGNTIYF
TGCGCCAGCAGCCCGGTTCTAAGTACTGCCGGAAACACCATATATTTT
>.|TRBJ1-6|.|TRBV7-2
CASSQRAGANFSPLHF
TGTGCCAGCAGCCAAAGGGCAGGGGCCAATTTTTCACCCCTCCACTTT
>.|TRBJ2-2|.|TRBV5-4
CASSSRGGNTGELFF
TGTGCCAGCAGCTCGCGGGGCGGGAACACCGGGGAGCTGTTTTTT
>.|TRBJ2-1|TRBD2|TRBV11-3
CASSLGAGSWRGGFDEQFF
TGTGCCAGCAGCTTAGGGGCTGGGAGTTGGCGGGGGGGCTTCGATGAGCAGTTCTTC
>.|TRBJ2-7|TRBD1|TRBV6-5
CASSHRDRGNEQYF
TGTGCCAGCAGTCACCGGGACAGGGGCAACGAGCAGTACTTC
>.|TRBJ2-7|.|TRBV28
CASRQGPYEQYF
TGTGCCAGCAGGCAGGGGCCCTACGAGCAGTACTTC
>.|TRBJ1-5|TRBD1|TRBV2
CASRSRTGRNQPQHF
TGTGCCAGCAGATCTCGGACAGGGCGCAATCAGCCCCAGCATTTT
>.|TRBJ2-1|TRBD2|TRBV3-1/TRBV3-2
CASRPGLAGYNEQFF
TGTGCCAGCAGACCCGGACTAGCGGGCTACAATGAGCAGTTCTTC
>.|TRBJ1-2|TRBD1|TRBV2
CASSLRQGYGYTF
TGTGCCAGCAGCCTTAGACAGGGGTATGGCTACACCTTC